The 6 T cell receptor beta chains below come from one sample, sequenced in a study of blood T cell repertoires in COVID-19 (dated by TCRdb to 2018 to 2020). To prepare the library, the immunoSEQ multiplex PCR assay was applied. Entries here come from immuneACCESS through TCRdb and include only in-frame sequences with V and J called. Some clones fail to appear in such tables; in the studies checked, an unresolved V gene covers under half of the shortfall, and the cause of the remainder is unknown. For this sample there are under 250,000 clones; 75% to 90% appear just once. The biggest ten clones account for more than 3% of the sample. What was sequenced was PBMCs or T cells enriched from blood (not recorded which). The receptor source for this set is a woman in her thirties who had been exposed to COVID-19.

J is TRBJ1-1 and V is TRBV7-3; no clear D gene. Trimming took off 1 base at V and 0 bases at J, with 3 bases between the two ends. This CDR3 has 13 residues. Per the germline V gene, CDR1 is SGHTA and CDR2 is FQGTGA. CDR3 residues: CASSLRLNTEAFF. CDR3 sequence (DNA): TGTGCCAGCAGCTTAAGGCTGAACACTGAAGCTTTCTTT.

The CDR3 DNA sequence: TGTGCCAGCAGTCCCTTAACTGGGGCGGGAGTAACTAATGAGCAGTTCTTC. Translated, it gives CASSPLTGAGVTNEQFF. The genes are TRBV27 and TRBJ2-1, with 7 bases aligning to TRBD2. Germline CDR1 MNHEY, CDR2 SMNVEV (reference sequence). Unmatched junction bases numbered 17, after V lost 5 bases and J lost 7 bases. This CDR3 region has 17 residues.

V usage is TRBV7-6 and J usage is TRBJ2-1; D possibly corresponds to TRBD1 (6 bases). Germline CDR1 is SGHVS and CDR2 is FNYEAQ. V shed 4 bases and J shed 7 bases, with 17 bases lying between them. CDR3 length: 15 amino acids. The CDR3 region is CASSSQGLGLNEQFF. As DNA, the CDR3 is TGTGCCAGCAGCTCACAGGGTTTAGGTTTGAATGAGCAGTTCTTC.

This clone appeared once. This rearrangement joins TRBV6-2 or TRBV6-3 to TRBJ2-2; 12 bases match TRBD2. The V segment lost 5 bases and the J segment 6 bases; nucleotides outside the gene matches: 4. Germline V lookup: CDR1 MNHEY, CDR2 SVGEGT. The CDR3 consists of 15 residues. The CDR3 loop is CASSRLAGVSGELFF. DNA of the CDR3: TGTGCCAGCAGTCGACTAGCGGGGGTTTCCGGGGAGCTGTTTTTT.

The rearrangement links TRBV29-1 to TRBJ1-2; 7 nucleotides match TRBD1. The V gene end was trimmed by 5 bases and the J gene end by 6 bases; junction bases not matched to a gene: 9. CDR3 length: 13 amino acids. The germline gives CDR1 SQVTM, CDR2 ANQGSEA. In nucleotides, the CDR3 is TGCAGCGTTCTGGAGAGGGGGCGCCATGGCTACACCTTC. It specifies CSVLERGRHGYTF. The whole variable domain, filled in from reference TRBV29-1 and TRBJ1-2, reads SAVISQKPSRDICQRGTSLTIQCQVDSQVTMMFWYRQQPGQSLTLIATANQGSEATYESGFVIDKFPISRPNLTFSTLTVSNMSPEDSSIYLCSVLERGRHGYTFGSGTRLTVV.

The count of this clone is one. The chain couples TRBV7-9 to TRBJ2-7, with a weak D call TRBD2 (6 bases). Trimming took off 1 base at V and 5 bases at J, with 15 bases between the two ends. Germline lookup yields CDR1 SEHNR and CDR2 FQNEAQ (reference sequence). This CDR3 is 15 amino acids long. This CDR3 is CASSLGIGGNDEQYF. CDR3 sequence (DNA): TGTGCCAGCAGCTTAGGAATCGGGGGAAACGACGAGCAGTACTTC.